A selection of T cell receptor beta chains follows, all from one sample in a study of siplizumab effects on memory and regulatory T cells. TCRdb's copy holds only in-frame clones and misses some; the assay was immunoSEQ multiplex PCR. Of over 100,000 clones detected, roughly 95% appear once; the ten largest clones hold over 0.15%. The sample consisted of non-Treg CD4+ T cells sorted from blood. The receptors shown here come from a human donor in good health. Each CDR3 is given with its conserved first and last residue. D genes are given only for firm matches. Not all rows give a size; the values are once, few, many and, for expanded clones, a class.

d_call j_call clone_size v_call cdr3_aa cdr3_nt
. TRBJ1-5 once TRBV6-4 CASRGVASQHF TGTGCCAGCAGGGGGGTAGCTTCCCAGCATTTT
. TRBJ1-2 . TRBV27 CASSLKGIYGYTF TGTGCCAGCAGTTTAAAGGGGATCTATGGCTACACCTTC
. TRBJ1-1 . TRBV28 CASSLGGGLGEAFF TGTGCCAGCAGTTTAGGAGGGGGGCTGGGTGAAGCTTTCTTT
TRBD2 TRBJ2-3 . TRBV2 CASSSLSGGRTDTQYF TGTGCCAGCAGTTCGCTTAGCGGGGGCCGCACAGATACGCAGTATTTT
TRBD1 TRBJ1-5 . TRBV5-4 CASSVTGEGDQPQHF TGTGCCAGCAGCGTGACAGGGGAGGGCGATCAGCCCCAGCATTTT
TRBD1 TRBJ1-5 . TRBV6-5 CASSYGQGLNQPQHF TGTGCCAGCAGTTATGGACAGGGCCTCAATCAGCCCCAGCATTTT
. TRBJ2-2 . TRBV10-3 CAISEGGPTPITARRTGELFF TGTGCCATCAGTGAGGGGGGGCCTACCCCTATTACCGCTCGTAGGACCGGGGAGCTGTTTTTT
. TRBJ2-2 . TRBV19 CASSPGATGELFF TGTGCCAGTAGCCCGGGCGCCACCGGGGAGCTGTTTTTT
. TRBJ2-2 . TRBV5-4 CASSPQQGDPGELFF TGTGCCAGCAGCCCACAACAGGGCGACCCCGGGGAGCTGTTTTTT
. TRBJ2-3 once TRBV2 CASSGRRGPSTDTQYF TGTGCCAGCAGTGGGAGGCGGGGACCTAGCACAGATACGCAGTATTTT
. TRBJ2-7 . TRBV6-5 CASSYGRRDSYEQYF TGTGCCAGCAGTTACGGAAGACGGGATTCCTACGAGCAGTACTTC
. TRBJ2-1 . TRBV6-5 CASSYSRRIYEQFF TGTGCCAGCAGTTACTCGAGGAGGATCTATGAGCAGTTCTTC
. TRBJ2-1 once TRBV5-1 CASSRSFPSSYNEQFF TGCGCCAGCAGCCGCTCTTTCCCGAGCTCCTACAATGAGCAGTTCTTC
. TRBJ1-4 once TRBV5-4 CASSKGTGNEKLFF TGTGCCAGCAGCAAGGGAACAGGGAATGAAAAACTGTTTTTT
. TRBJ1-1 . TRBV5-6 CASSLVGEAFF TGTGCCAGCAGCTTGGTCGGAGAAGCTTTCTTT
. TRBJ2-7 . TRBV6-5 CASSWRRGPYEQYF TGTGCCAGCAGCTGGAGGAGGGGACCGTACGAGCAGTACTTC
. TRBJ1-1 once TRBV6-5 CASSYRTANTEAFF TGTGCCAGCAGTTACCGGACAGCTAACACTGAAGCTTTCTTT
. TRBJ1-1 . TRBV4-2 CASSQEIIGGNTEAFF TGTGCCAGCAGCCAAGAGATTATAGGGGGGAACACTGAAGCTTTCTTT
. TRBJ1-5 . TRBV10-2 CASRSGVEQPQHF TGCGCCAGCAGATCCGGGGTGGAGCAGCCCCAGCATTTT
TRBD1 TRBJ1-3 . TRBV6-5 CASSRGTAGNTIYF TGTGCCAGCAGCAGGGGGACAGCTGGAAACACCATATATTTT
. TRBJ2-7 . TRBV20-1 CSASATGEQYF TGCAGTGCTAGCGCGACGGGGGAGCAGTACTTC
TRBD1 TRBJ2-5 once TRBV5-1 CASSLPRGRGLNRETQYF TGCGCCAGCAGCCTCCCACGGGGCAGGGGGTTAAATCGTGAGACCCAGTACTTC
TRBD1 TRBJ1-6 . TRBV18 CASSDGTGSSSPLHF TGTGCCAGCTCAGACGGGACAGGGTCTAGTTCACCCCTCCACTTT
. TRBJ2-3 . TRBV7-9 CASSPLRSTDTQYF TGTGCCAGCAGCCCTTTGCGCAGCACAGATACGCAGTATTTT
TRBD1 TRBJ2-1 . TRBV5-1 CASSLVVGQGEQFF TGCGCCAGCAGCTTGGTTGTGGGACAGGGAGAGCAGTTCTTC
. TRBJ1-4 . TRBV11-2 CASSLDRVGDEKLFF TGTGCCAGCAGCTTAGATAGGGTAGGGGATGAAAAACTGTTTTTT
TRBD2 TRBJ2-3 . TRBV9 CASSPRGGDGTDTQYF TGTGCCAGCAGCCCCCGGGGGGGGGATGGCACAGATACGCAGTATTTT
TRBD2 TRBJ2-3 few TRBV6-1 CASRTSGVDTQYF TGTGCCAGCAGGACTAGCGGGGTAGATACGCAGTATTTT
. TRBJ2-5 . TRBV4-1 CASSQDWYETQYF TGCGCCAGCAGCCAAGATTGGTACGAGACCCAGTACTTC
. TRBJ1-2 . TRBV4-3 CASSQEGQGTGYTF TGCGCCAGCAGCCAAGAAGGGCAGGGGACTGGCTACACCTTC
. TRBJ2-7 . TRBV19 CASSISRTYEQYF TGTGCCAGTAGTATCAGCAGGACCTACGAGCAGTACTTC
. TRBJ2-6 . TRBV11-2 CASSSRWFGGANVLTF TGTGCCAGCAGCTCCAGATGGTTTGGTGGGGCCAACGTCCTGACTTTC
TRBD1 TRBJ2-1 . TRBV7-6 CASSLLLGESGQGLGRNEQFF TGTGCCAGCAGCTTATTGCTAGGAGAATCAGGACAGGGGTTGGGTCGCAATGAGCAGTTCTTC
TRBD1 TRBJ1-2 . TRBV11-2 CASSLMGQGEDYGYTF TGTGCCAGCAGCTTAATGGGACAGGGGGAGGACTATGGCTACACCTTC
. TRBJ2-6 . TRBV27 CASSKKGQGSSGANVLTF TGTGCCAGCAGTAAAAAGGGACAAGGGAGCTCTGGGGCCAACGTCCTGACTTTC
. TRBJ2-3 . TRBV9 CASSVGGRGGTDTQYF TGTGCCAGCAGCGTAGGGGGCAGGGGGGGCACAGATACGCAGTATTTT
TRBD1 TRBJ2-7 . TRBV30 CAWRVDRSYEQYF TGTGCCTGGAGAGTGGACAGGTCCTACGAGCAGTACTTC